Below, 14 T cell receptor beta chains from the same sample are listed, as sequenced in a study of T cells after yellow fever vaccination. TCRdb redid the calling of the 5' RACE reads with MiXCR, one entry per CDR3 protein. Of approximately 330,000 distinct CDR3 sequences listed, roughly 4% are singletons. The material sequenced was PBMCs, taken 5 days after the yellow fever booster vaccination. The receptors come from a man between 18 and 35 years old who received the YFV17D yellow fever vaccine.

This sequence joins TRBV7-9 and TRBJ1-4; D unresolved. V was shortened by 1 base and J by 5 bases, with 11 bases between the two germline ends. The CDR3 is 15 residues long. Germline lookup yields CDR1 SEHNR and CDR2 FQNEAQ (reference sequence). The CDR3 spells CASSLGPTGNEKLFF. The CDR3 DNA follows: TGTGCCAGCAGCTTAGGCCCCACCGGGAATGAAAAACTGTTTTTT.

The chain recombines TRBV20-1 with TRBJ2-1, with TRBD2 identical over 9 bases. Germline V lookup: CDR1 DFQATT, CDR2 SNEGSKA (reference sequence). Losses at the gene ends were 0 bases for V and 2 bases for J; bases not matched to a gene: 5. The CDR3 is made up of 16 amino acids. In DNA, the CDR3 is TGCAGTGCTAGAGATGCTAGCGGGGCGACCTACAATGAGCAGTTCTTC. The encoded protein is CSARDASGATYNEQFF.

This clonotype was counted between two and nine times. The CDR3 DNA follows: TGTGCCTGGAGCGGGGACAGGGGCCTTCCCCAAGAGACCCAGTACTTC. This encodes CAWSGDRGLPQETQYF. The chain has TRBV30 and TRBJ2-5, with 10 bases fitting TRBD1. Germline V gene data show CDR1 as GTSNPN and CDR2 as SVGIG (reference sequence). The CDR3 loop spans 16 amino acids. With V trimmed by 3 bases and J by 1 base, 8 bases remained unmatched.

This clonotype was seen a handful of times. This sequence joins TRBV6-2 or TRBV6-3 and TRBJ2-5; 7 bases map to TRBD2. Germline CDR1 and CDR2: MNHEY and SVGEGT. This CDR3 comprises 13 residues. Trimming cost V 1 base and J 5 bases; bases outside gene matches: 1. The CDR3 bases are TGTGCCAGCAGTTACTGGGAGGGGGAGACCCAGTACTTC. It codes for CASSYWEGETQYF.

The CDR3, as DNA: TGTGCCAGCAGCTCGAGGGGGTTGGGCACTGAAGCTTTCTTT. Translation: CASSSRGLGTEAFF. The chain combines TRBV7-9 with TRBJ1-1; possibly TRBD1 for D (6 bases). The CDR3 is made up of 14 amino acids. V lost 4 bases to trimming and J lost 4 bases, with 13 bases between them. CDR1 and CDR2 (germline): SEHNR, FQNEAQ (reference sequence). The whole variable domain, filled in from reference TRBV7-9 and TRBJ1-1, reads DTGVSQNPRHKITKRGQNVTFRCDPISEHNRLYWYRQTLGQGPEFLTYFQNEAQLEKSRLLSDRFSAERPKGSFSTLEIQRTEQGDSAMYLCASSSRGLGTEAFFGQGTRLTVV.

Note on this clonotype: One junction end disagrees with the germline gene, perhaps due to a read error. This rearrangement joins TRBV20-1 to TRBJ1-5, with D possibly being TRBD1 (6 bases). The germline V gene has CDR1 DFQATT and CDR2 SNEGSKA (reference sequence). This CDR3 spans 15 amino acids. The DNA of the CDR3 is TGCAGTGCCAGAGAGGGGGAGACCGCTAATCAGCCCCAGCATTTT. Encoded protein: CSAREGETANQPQHF.

This clonotype was seen a handful of times. The rearrangement links TRBV9 to TRBJ2-2; the D gene is possibly TRBD2 (5 bases). The germline V gene has CDR1 SGDLS and CDR2 YYNGEE. The CDR3 extends over 15 amino acids. Trimming removed 3 bases at V and 2 bases at J, with 11 bases between. This chain's CDR3 is CASSGNGDNTGELFF. The CDR3 nucleotides read TGTGCCAGCAGCGGCAACGGGGATAACACCGGGGAGCTGTTTTTT.

The V call is TRBV2, the J call TRBJ2-2; D not resolved. Germline-derived CDR1 and CDR2 are SNHLY and FYNNEI. The CDR3 loop spans 14 amino acids. V lost 7 bases and J lost 1, with 10 bases in between. In nucleotides, the CDR3 is TGTGCCAGCATTGAGACCCTGAACACCGGGGAGCTGTTTTTT. Its protein is CASIETLNTGELFF. Full variable domain (remainder filled in from reference TRBV2 and TRBJ2-2): EPEVTQTPSHQVTQMGQEVILRCVPISNHLYFYWYRQILGQKVEFLVSFYNNEISEKSEIFDDQFSVERPDGSNFTLKIRSTKLEDSAMYFCASIETLNTGELFFGEGSRLTVL.

This clonotype was recorded a few times. V usage is TRBV5-1 and J usage is TRBJ1-1; possible D gene TRBD1, 5 bases. The germline gives CDR1 SGHRS, CDR2 YFSETQ. V lost 5 bases and J 4 bases, leaving 15 bases between the germline ends. The length of the CDR3 is 14 residues. CDR3 sequence (DNA): TGCGCCAGCAGGGAGGGGCCATCGGGCACTGAAGCTTTCTTT. Amino acids: CASREGPSGTEAFF.

This rearrangement joins TRBV6-5 to TRBJ1-2, with D perhaps matching TRBD1 (5 bases). Trimming cost V 4 bases and J 2 bases, with 14 bases left between them. The CDR3 is made up of 15 amino acids. Per the germline V gene, CDR1 is MNHEY and CDR2 is SVGAGI. CDR3 loop: CASSFGRDLNYGYTF. The DNA of the CDR3 is TGTGCCAGCAGTTTCGGCAGGGACTTAAACTATGGCTACACCTTC.

This clonotype was observed a handful of times. The rearrangement joins TRBV6-5 to TRBJ2-1; 9 bases map to TRBD2. V trimming: 1 base; J trimming: 5 bases; junction bases outside the gene matches: 3. This CDR3 is built from 15 residues. Per germline, CDR1 MNHEY and CDR2 SVGAGI. CDR3 protein: CASSYLAGGHNEQFF. As DNA, the CDR3 is TGTGCCAGCAGTTACTTGGCGGGGGGGCACAATGAGCAGTTCTTC.

This clonotype was detected a few times. This rearrangement joins TRBV4-1 to TRBJ1-1; maybe TRBD1 (6 bases). Germline CDR1 MGHRA, CDR2 YSYEKL. This CDR3 spans 14 amino acids. V was clipped by 0 bases and J by 8 bases, with 13 bases between them. The CDR3 sequence: CASSQDQHREEAFF. CDR3 sequence (DNA): TGCGCCAGCAGCCAAGACCAACACAGGGAAGAAGCTTTCTTT.

This clonotype was picked up many times. The V and J genes are TRBV5-1 and TRBJ1-1, with unresolved D. The CDR3 contains 13 residues. Trimming removed 2 bases from V and 2 bases from J, with 7 bases in between. Germline CDR1 reads SGHRS; CDR2 reads YFSETQ. In DNA, the CDR3 is TGCGCCAGCAGCTTCGGCAGTAACACTGAAGCTTTCTTT. Amino acids: CASSFGSNTEAFF. The full variable domain, with the rest looked up from reference TRBV5-1 and TRBJ1-1, is KAGVTQTPRYLIKTRGQQVTLSCSPISGHRSVSWYQQTPGQGLQFLFEYFSETQRNKGNFPGRFSGRQFSNSRSEMNVSTLELGDSALYLCASSFGSNTEAFFGQGTRLTVV.

The V gene is TRBV21-1, the J gene TRBJ1-6; the listed D gene, TRBD1, was not tested against the DNA. TRBV21-1 counts as a pseudogene. This CDR3 has 14 amino acids. The CDR3 nucleotides are TGTGCCAGCAGCCAGGGGTTTAATAATTCACCCCTCCACTTT. This gives the protein CASSQGFNNSPLHF.